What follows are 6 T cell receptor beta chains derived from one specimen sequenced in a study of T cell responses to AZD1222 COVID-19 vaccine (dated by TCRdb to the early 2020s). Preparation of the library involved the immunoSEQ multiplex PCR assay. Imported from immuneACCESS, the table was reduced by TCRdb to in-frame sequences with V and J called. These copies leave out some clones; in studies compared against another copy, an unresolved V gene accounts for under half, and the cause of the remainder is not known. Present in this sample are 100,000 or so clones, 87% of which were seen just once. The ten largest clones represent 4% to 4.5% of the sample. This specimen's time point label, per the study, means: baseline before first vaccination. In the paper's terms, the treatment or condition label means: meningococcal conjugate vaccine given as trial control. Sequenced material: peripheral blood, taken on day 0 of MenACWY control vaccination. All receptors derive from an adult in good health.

CDR3: CASSLGRNGYTF. As DNA, the CDR3 is TGTGCCAGCAGCTTGGGGCGAAATGGCTACACCTTC. The gene calls are TRBV5-6 and TRBJ1-2; no clear D gene. The CDR3 sequence is 12 residues long. Trimming stripped 0 bases from V and 6 bases from J, with 6 bases between. Germline V gene sequence: CDR1 SGHDT, CDR2 YYEEEE.

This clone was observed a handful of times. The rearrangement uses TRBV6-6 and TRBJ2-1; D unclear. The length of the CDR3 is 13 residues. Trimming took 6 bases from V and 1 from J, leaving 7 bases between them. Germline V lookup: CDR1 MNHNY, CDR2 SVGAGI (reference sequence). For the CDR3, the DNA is TGTGCCAGCAGCACGGAATCCTACAATGAGCAGTTCTTC. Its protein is CASSTESYNEQFF.

CDR3 DNA: TGTGCCAGCAGCTTGGGAGGGTACCATTCACCCCTCCACTTT. This codes for CASSLGGYHSPLHF. The chain uses TRBV5-6 and TRBJ1-6; D gene unclear. The CDR3 is 14 residues long. Germline V gene lookup returns CDR1 SGHDT and CDR2 YYEEEE. Trimming stripped 0 bases from V and 8 bases from J, with 9 bases between. The full variable domain, in which reference TRBV5-6 and TRBJ1-6 provide the parts outside the CDR3, is DAGVTQSPTHLIKTRGQQVTLRCSPKSGHDTVSWYQQALGQGPQFIFQYYEEEERQRGNFPDRFSGHQFPNYSSELNVNALLLGDSALYLCASSLGGYHSPLHFGNGTRLTVT.

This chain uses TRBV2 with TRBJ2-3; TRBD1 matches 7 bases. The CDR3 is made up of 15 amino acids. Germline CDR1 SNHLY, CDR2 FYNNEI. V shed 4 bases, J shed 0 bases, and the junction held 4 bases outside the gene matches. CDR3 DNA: TGTGCCAGCAGTGCACAGGGGTTGAGCACAGATACGCAGTATTTT. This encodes CASSAQGLSTDTQYF. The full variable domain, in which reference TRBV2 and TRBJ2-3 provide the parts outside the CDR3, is EPEVTQTPSHQVTQMGQEVILRCVPISNHLYFYWYRQILGQKVEFLVSFYNNEISEKSEIFDDQFSVERPDGSNFTLKIRSTKLEDSAMYFCASSAQGLSTDTQYFGPGTRLTVL.

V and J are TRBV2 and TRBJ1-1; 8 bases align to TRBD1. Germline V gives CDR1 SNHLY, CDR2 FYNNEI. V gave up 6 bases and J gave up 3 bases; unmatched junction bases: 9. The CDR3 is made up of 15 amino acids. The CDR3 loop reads CASSATGQAHTEAFF. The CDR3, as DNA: TGTGCCAGCAGCGCTACGGGACAGGCCCACACTGAAGCTTTCTTT.

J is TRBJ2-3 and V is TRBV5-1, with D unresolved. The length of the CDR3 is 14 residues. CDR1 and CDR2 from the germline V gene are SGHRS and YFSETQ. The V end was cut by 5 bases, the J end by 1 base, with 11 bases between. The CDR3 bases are TGCGCCAGCAGGGAACGATTGGGCACAGATACGCAGTATTTT. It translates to CASRERLGTDTQYF. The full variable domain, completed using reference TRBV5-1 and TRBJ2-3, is KAGVTQTPRYLIKTRGQQVTLSCSPISGHRSVSWYQQTPGQGLQFLFEYFSETQRNKGNFPGRFSGRQFSNSRSEMNVSTLELGDSALYLCASRERLGTDTQYFGPGTRLTVL.